The 32 T cell receptor beta chains in this list originate from one sample, sequenced in a study of T cell repertoires in cytomegalovirus infection. One entry per CDR3 protein, called by TCRdb with MiXCR from the reads. The table records approximately 280,000 distinct CDR3 sequences, approximately 22% of them present only once. These receptors have no known antigen. The sample was cultured PBMCs, taken from culture after CMV antigen stimulation. The receptors were sampled from a human donor in good health (CMV status not recorded). Some clones in this sample may be carry-over from other donors' samples.

This clonotype was observed a handful of times. The V and J genes are TRBV19 and TRBJ1-1, with TRBD1 matching 7 bases. In germline, CDR1 is LNHDA, CDR2 SQIVND (reference sequence). The CDR3 contains 14 residues. V shed 5 bases and J 0 bases; nucleotides not matched to a gene: 3. The CDR3 nucleotides are TGTGCCAGTAGTTACGACAGGGTGAACACTGAAGCTTTCTTT. As protein: CASSYDRVNTEAFF. Variable domain in full (rest from reference TRBV19 and TRBJ1-1): DGGITQSPKYLFRKEGQNVTLSCEQNLNHDAMYWYRQDPGQGLRLIYYSQIVNDFQKGDIAEGYSVSREKKESFPLTVTSAQKNPTAFYLCASSYDRVNTEAFFGQGTRLTVV.

In its sample, this clonotype was seen many times. This sequence joins TRBV27 and TRBJ2-7, with TRBD2 matching 8 bases. V was pared by 4 bases and J by 1 base, with 3 bases of the junction left unmatched. The CDR3 contains 14 residues. CDR1 MNHEY and CDR2 SMNVEV come from the germline V gene (reference sequence). DNA of the CDR3: TGTGCCAGCAGTTCCGGACTAGCTTCCTACGAGCAGTACTTC. Its protein product is CASSSGLASYEQYF.

This clonotype was seen a handful of times. The chain couples TRBV4-1 to TRBJ2-1; D remains unclear. In germline, CDR1 is MGHRA, CDR2 YSYEKL. V lost 0 bases to trimming and J lost 10 bases, with 10 bases between them. The CDR3 consists of 13 residues. CDR3 bases: TGCGCCAGCAGCCAAGAGGGCGAGAACGAGCAGTTCTTC. Translated, it gives CASSQEGENEQFF.

The chain uses TRBV6-5 and TRBJ2-2, with 8 bases identical to TRBD2. With 0 bases clipped from V and 7 bases from J, the junction kept 7 bases outside the gene matches. Germline CDR1 MNHEY, CDR2 SVGAGI. The CDR3 loop spans 16 amino acids. The CDR3 sequence: CASSYSGLGIGGELFF. CDR3 DNA sequence: TGTGCCAGCAGTTACTCGGGACTAGGAATAGGCGGGGAGCTGTTTTTT.

The rearrangement links TRBV27 to TRBJ1-1; D gene ambiguous. Germline CDR1 and CDR2: MNHEY and SMNVEV (reference sequence). V lost 5 bases to trimming and J lost 2 bases, with 18 bases between them. The CDR3 sequence is 16 residues long. CDR3 region: CASSLHNRGLNTEAFF. The DNA for the CDR3 is TGTGCCAGCAGTCTCCACAACAGAGGACTAAACACTGAAGCTTTCTTT.

The chain employs TRBV12-3 or TRBV12-4 and TRBJ2-7, with D possibly TRBD1 on 5 matching bases. The CDR3 is 13 amino acids. Trimming pared 2 bases from V and 6 bases from J, leaving 11 bases between. The CDR3 nucleotides are TGTGCCAGCAGTTTAAGGCAGGGTACCGAGCAGTACGTC. The encoded protein is CASSLRQGTEQYV.

This clonotype was found a few times. The rearrangement joins TRBV5-6 to TRBJ2-5, with D hard to call. The CDR3 has 13 amino acids. Trimming pared 5 bases from V and 2 bases from J, leaving 10 bases between. The germline gives CDR1 SGHDT, CDR2 YYEEEE. CDR3 DNA sequence: TGTGCCAGCAGTTCGAGAGTGCAAGAGACCCAGTACTTC. This translates into CASSSRVQETQYF.

The chain employs TRBV5-1 and TRBJ2-7; D is possibly TRBD1 (6 bases). There are 14 residues in the CDR3. V lost 4 bases, J lost 0 bases, and 11 bases lay in between. Germline V gene lookup returns CDR1 SGHRS and CDR2 YFSETQ. CDR3 sequence reads: CASSVRQDSYEQYF. CDR3 DNA sequence: TGCGCCAGCAGCGTTAGACAGGACTCCTACGAGCAGTACTTC. Based on the CDR3 plus reference TRBV5-1 and TRBJ2-7, the full variable domain is KAGVTQTPRYLIKTRGQQVTLSCSPISGHRSVSWYQQTPGQGLQFLFEYFSETQRNKGNFPGRFSGRQFSNSRSEMNVSTLELGDSALYLCASSVRQDSYEQYFGPGTRLTVT.

The CDR3 protein is CSARTPGAQETQYF. The CDR3, as DNA: TGCAGCGCCCGAACCCCAGGGGCTCAAGAGACCCAGTACTTC. The chain couples TRBV29-1 to TRBJ2-5; TRBD1 is a possible D gene (6 bases). Germline loops: CDR1 SQVTM, CDR2 ANQGSEA. The V gene lost 7 bases and the J gene lost 2 bases, with 17 bases spanning the gap. The CDR3 spans 14 residues.

The chain couples TRBV19 to TRBJ2-2; TRBD1 matches at 10 bases. With 6 bases clipped from V and 5 bases from J, the junction kept 0 bases outside the gene matches. Germline CDR1 LNHDA, CDR2 SQIVND (reference sequence). The CDR3 loop spans 13 amino acids. The CDR3 loop is CASRGQGTGELFF. The CDR3 bases are TGTGCCAGTAGGGGACAGGGGACCGGGGAGCTGTTTTTT.

This clonotype was seen many times. Here the CDR3 DNA reads TGTGCCAGCAGCCCGACTAGCGGGACCACAGATACGCAGTATTTT. Its translation is CASSPTSGTTDTQYF. The chain uses TRBV7-8 and TRBJ2-3; 11 positions match TRBD2. Germline CDR1 is SGHVS and CDR2 is FQNEAQ. Germline trimming cut 5 bases from V and 2 bases from J; bases unmatched to any gene: 3. The CDR3 has 15 amino acids.

As to this clonotype: Sequence at one end of the junction differs from germline and may be a read error. The chain is built from TRBV30 and TRBJ2-1; D not certain. The CDR3 has 13 amino acids. Germline CDR1 reads GTSNPN; CDR2 reads SVGIG (reference sequence). The CDR3 coding sequence is TGTGCCTGGAGTGTAGACTCCCACAATGAGCAGTTCTTC. It yields the protein CAWSVDSHNEQFF.

This clonotype was counted between two and nine times. The gene calls are TRBV28 and TRBJ2-7; D call uncertain. CDR3 size: 14 residues. CDR1 and CDR2 from the germline V gene are MDHEN and SYDVKM. Trimming removed 2 bases from V and 3 bases from J, with 11 bases in between. The chain's CDR3 is CASSLSTLNYEQYF. CDR3 sequence (DNA): TGTGCCAGCAGTTTAAGTACGCTCAACTACGAGCAGTACTTC. The complete variable domain, with remaining parts taken from reference TRBV28 and TRBJ2-7, reads DVKVTQSSRYLVKRTGEKVFLECVQDMDHENMFWYRQDPGLGLRLIYFSYDVKMKEKGDIPEGYSVSREKKERFSLILESASTNQTSMYLCASSLSTLNYEQYFGPGTRLTVT.

This clonotype was observed many times. The chain links TRBV19 to TRBJ2-1, with no clear D. V was cut by 4 bases and J by 0 bases, with 7 bases left in between. Germline V gene data show CDR1 as LNHDA and CDR2 as SQIVND (reference sequence). There are 14 residues in the CDR3. CDR3 residues: CASSTWGSYNEQFF. For the CDR3, the DNA is TGTGCCAGTAGTACATGGGGCTCCTACAATGAGCAGTTCTTC.

This clonotype was counted between two and nine times. The rearrangement joins TRBV5-6 to TRBJ2-2; 13 positions agree with TRBD2. The CDR3 length is 18 residues. Trimming at V came to 4 bases and at J to 0 bases, leaving 6 bases not matched to a gene. Germline V gene lookup returns CDR1 SGHDT and CDR2 YYEEEE. CDR3 coding DNA: TGTGCCAGCAGCAGGGGACTAGCGGGACTAACGAACACCGGGGAGCTGTTTTTT. Amino acids: CASSRGLAGLTNTGELFF.

This clonotype was seen a handful of times. The CDR3 protein is CASSLQNEQYF. CDR3 DNA: TGTGCCAGCAGCTTACAGAACGAGCAGTACTTC. The rearrangement links TRBV13 to TRBJ2-7; D not certain. V gave up 2 bases and J gave up 5 bases, with 4 bases separating them. Germline CDR1 reads PRHDT; CDR2 reads FYEKMQ (reference sequence). This CDR3 spans 11 amino acids.

This clonotype has a handful of counts. The rearrangement uses TRBV28 and TRBJ2-7; TRBD1 might be the D (6 bases). The length of the CDR3 is 15 residues. Germline values: CDR1 MDHEN, CDR2 SYDVKM. V was shortened by 4 bases and J by 2 bases, with 15 bases between the two germline ends. CDR3 amino acids: CASSSLPTGTYEQYF. DNA for the CDR3: TGTGCCAGCAGTTCCCTACCTACAGGGACCTACGAGCAGTACTTC.

In its sample, this clonotype was seen a few times. This sequence joins TRBV25-1 and TRBJ1-1; weak D call: TRBD1 (6 bases). CDR1 and CDR2 (germline): MGHDK, SYGVNS. V lost 10 bases and J lost 6, with 18 bases in between. The CDR3 extends over 13 amino acids. CDR3 in amino acids: CATKGTGTSEAFF. The CDR3 DNA follows: TGTGCCACCAAGGGAACCGGGACATCTGAAGCTTTCTTT. Full variable domain (outside the CDR3, taken from reference TRBV25-1 and TRBJ1-1): EADIYQTPRYLVIGTGKKITLECSQTMGHDKMYWYQQDPGMELHLIHYSYGVNSTEKGDLSSESTVSRIRTEHFPLTLESARPSHTSQYLCATKGTGTSEAFFGQGTRLTVV.

The chain recombines TRBV20-1 with TRBJ2-5; D call uncertain. Trimming removed 6 bases from V and 5 bases from J, with 10 bases in between. The germline gives CDR1 DFQATT, CDR2 SNEGSKA (reference sequence). The CDR3 extends over 11 amino acids. The CDR3 loop is CSAVNTETQYF. In DNA form, the CDR3 reads TGCAGTGCCGTGAACACGGAGACCCAGTACTTC.

This clonotype was observed a few times. The chain has TRBV4-1 and TRBJ2-4; TRBD2 matches 8 bases. The germline V gene encodes CDR1 MGHRA and CDR2 YSYEKL. CDR3 size: 20 residues. The trim removed 3 bases at V and 0 bases at J, leaving 16 bases unmatched. DNA for the CDR3: TGCGCCAGCAGCCACCGATTTAGCGGGGATTTTGCCCTAGCCAAAAACATTCAGTACTTC. Translating it yields CASSHRFSGDFALAKNIQYF.

This clonotype was counted between two and nine times. The rearrangement links TRBV4-3 to TRBJ2-3, with 10 bases that match TRBD1. With V trimmed by 1 base and J by 2 bases, 6 bases remained unmatched. The CDR3 consists of 17 residues. Looked up from germline, CDR1 is LGHNA and CDR2 is YSLEER. The CDR3 nucleotides read TGCGCCAGCAGCCAAGGGTGGGACAGGGGAGCCACAGATACGCAGTATTTT. Translated: CASSQGWDRGATDTQYF.

This clonotype was found a few times. The chain is built from TRBV6-2 or TRBV6-3 and TRBJ2-2; weak D call: TRBD1 (5 bases). There are 15 residues in the CDR3. Germline lookup yields CDR1 MNHEY and CDR2 SVGEGT. Trimming removed 7 bases at V and 1 base at J, with 13 bases between. The CDR3 DNA follows: TGTGCCAGCACCTCAGGGAATAAGAACACCGGGGAGCTGTTTTTT. Amino acid sequence: CASTSGNKNTGELFF.

This clonotype was detected many times. This chain connects TRBV7-9 to TRBJ2-1; the D is unclear. The CDR3 length is 14 residues. Germline V lookup: CDR1 SEHNR, CDR2 FQNEAQ (reference sequence). Deletions cut 4 bases from V and 5 bases from J, with 12 bases between. The CDR3 sequence: CASSSRRFDNEQFF. The DNA for the CDR3 is TGTGCCAGCAGCTCGAGGCGTTTTGACAATGAGCAGTTCTTC.

This clonotype was observed at least ten times. The rearrangement links TRBV7-2 to TRBJ2-3; D is undetermined. Trimming removed 2 bases from V and 4 bases from J, with 4 bases in between. CDR1 and CDR2 (germline): SGHTA, FQGNSA. CDR3 length: 12 amino acids. CDR3 DNA: TGTGCCAGCAGCTTATCCTCAGATACGCAGTATTTT. Amino acid sequence: CASSLSSDTQYF.

The chain combines TRBV6-5 with TRBJ2-6; 10 nucleotides line up with TRBD2. CDR3 size: 18 residues. V was clipped by 2 bases and J by 0 bases; unmatched bases: 4. The germline CDR1 and CDR2 sequences are MNHEY and SVGAGI. DNA of the CDR3: TGTGCCAGCAGTTACACCGGGACTAGCGCCTCTGGGGCCAACGTCCTGACTTTC. Protein product: CASSYTGTSASGANVLTF.

The rearrangement links TRBV28 to TRBJ2-1; 8 nucleotides agree with TRBD2. This CDR3 is built from 17 residues. CDR1 is MDHEN and CDR2 is SYDVKM in the germline V gene. J gave up 7 bases and V 3 bases, and 14 bases lay outside the gene matches. DNA for the CDR3: TGTGCCAGCAGTTTCTCCGTCGGAGCGGGAGTGGGGAATGAGCAGTTCTTC. Protein product: CASSFSVGAGVGNEQFF.

There are many counts of this clonotype. The chain is built from TRBV9 and TRBJ2-1; 7 nucleotides agree with TRBD2. Per the germline V gene, CDR1 is SGDLS and CDR2 is YYNGEE. CDR3 length equals 16 residues. The V segment lost 0 bases and the J segment 4 bases; nucleotides outside the gene matches: 7. CDR3 sequence: CASSVGTRERYNEQFF. CDR3 coding DNA: TGTGCCAGCAGCGTAGGAACGCGGGAGAGGTACAATGAGCAGTTCTTC.

The gene calls are TRBV20-1 and TRBJ2-3; D gene ambiguous. Trimming pared 7 bases from V and 5 bases from J, leaving 16 bases between. Germline CDR1 DFQATT, CDR2 SNEGSKA (reference sequence). The CDR3 runs 13 residues. This CDR3 reads CSVNGPQRDTQYF. In DNA form, the CDR3 reads TGCAGTGTAAATGGACCACAACGAGATACGCAGTATTTT.

The genes are TRBV28 and TRBJ2-5; 7 positions match TRBD1. This CDR3 spans 14 amino acids. Germline loops: CDR1 MDHEN, CDR2 SYDVKM. With V trimmed by 4 bases and J by 1 base, 3 bases remained unmatched. CDR3 amino acids: CASSSRTGQETQYF. In DNA, the CDR3 is TGTGCCAGCAGTTCCAGGACAGGCCAAGAGACCCAGTACTTC.

Concerning this clonotype itself: This may come from a read error, since a much larger clone is one base off. This CDR3 reads CASSNGTPNYNEQYF. The DNA of the CDR3 is TGTGCCAGCAGTAACGGGACTCCTAACTACAATGAGCAGTACTTC. The genes are TRBV27 and TRBJ2-1; weak D call: TRBD2 (6 bases). The J call may not be correct, given that the DNA end is closer to TRBJ2-7. CDR3 size: 15 residues. Germline CDR1 MNHEY, CDR2 SMNVEV (reference sequence).

The V gene is TRBV7-2, the J gene TRBJ1-2; D unresolved. Trimming cost V 5 bases and J 0 bases, with 7 bases left between them. The CDR3 consists of 13 residues. Looked up from germline, CDR1 is SGHTA and CDR2 is FQGNSA. DNA for the CDR3: TGTGCCAGCAGCAGGATAGCTAACTATGGCTACACCTTC. Translated: CASSRIANYGYTF. Full variable domain (remainder filled in from reference TRBV7-2 and TRBJ1-2): GAGVSQSPSNKVTEKGKDVELRCDPISGHTALYWYRQSLGQGLEFLIYFQGNSAPDKSGLPSDRFSAERTGGSVSTLTIQRTQQEDSAVYLCASSRIANYGYTFGSGTRLTVV.

J is TRBJ2-1 and V is TRBV29-1; 8 bases map to TRBD2. Trimming removed 7 bases from V and 2 bases from J; junction bases left unmatched: 10. Germline assignment: CDR1 SQVTM and CDR2 ANQGSEA. This CDR3 spans 15 amino acids. CDR3 loop: CSGATGTSPYNEQFF. The CDR3 DNA follows: TGCAGCGGAGCGACCGGGACTAGTCCCTACAATGAGCAGTTCTTC.